Listed below are T cell receptor beta chains from one sample, sequenced in a study of blood T cell repertoires in COVID-19. Repertoires were generated with immunoSEQ multiplex PCR, while TCRdb's copy carries only in-frame clones and drops some. This repertoire shows under 500,000 clones, roughly 85% found once; its top ten account for around 1.8%. The sequencing input was PBMCs or T cells enriched from blood (not recorded which). These receptors all stem from a woman under 30 with acute COVID-19. Both conserved end residues are trimmed from each CDR3. D genes are given only for firm matches.

TRBV6-6	TRBJ1-2	NA	ASGDGANYGYT
TRBV6-5	TRBJ1-1	NA	ASRIRGNTEAF
TRBV28	TRBJ1-2	TRBD1	ASSLWSTGANYGYT
TRBV11-2	TRBJ1-2	NA	ASSSNRGGRVNYGYT
TRBV6-6	TRBJ2-2	NA	ASKLGSTGELF
TRBV9	TRBJ2-1	TRBD1	ASSVSITTGGNEQF
TRBV7-8	TRBJ2-3	TRBD2	ASSLGPGLAGAKQY
TRBV4-1	TRBJ1-5	TRBD1	ASSQVTGGNQPQH
TRBV18	TRBJ2-7	NA	ASSPSVGGGTSYEQY
TRBV11-2	TRBJ2-3	TRBD2	ASSPGGGHTDTQY
TRBV28	TRBJ1-2	NA	ASSLDRIDGYT
TRBV2	TRBJ2-1	TRBD2	ASSEWGGSYNEQF
TRBV2	TRBJ1-3	NA	ASSKTAGNGNTIY
TRBV5-1	TRBJ2-1	NA	ASSLAPRGRNEQF
TRBV7-8	TRBJ2-1	TRBD2	ASSLGTSPNNEQF
TRBV2	TRBJ1-1	TRBD1	ASSEPGQMNTEAF
TRBV5-1	TRBJ1-2	NA	ASSREDGSYT
TRBV30	TRBJ1-6	NA	AWSKEGGSSPLH
TRBV10-3	TRBJ2-1	TRBD1	ATLDRGENEQF
TRBV27	TRBJ1-4	NA	ASSRHNEKLF
TRBV7-9	TRBJ1-6	NA	ASSLEQGYSPLH
TRBV5-1	TRBJ1-1	NA	ASSATGSSVFVNTEAF
TRBV6-2/TRBV6-3	TRBJ2-3	TRBD2	ASSSIAGVDPSTDTQY
TRBV9	TRBJ1-1	NA	ASSVEGEGTEAF
TRBV7-7	TRBJ2-5	TRBD1	ASSPPGTGVETQY
TRBV18	TRBJ1-5	NA	ASSPRLARGRDSNQPQH
TRBV6-5	TRBJ2-2	TRBD1	ASSSEQGTGELF
TRBV5-1	TRBJ1-4	NA	ASSLGGFINEKLF
TRBV7-2	TRBJ2-7	TRBD1	ASSLEWDRHYEQY
TRBV3-1/TRBV3-2	TRBJ1-1	TRBD1	ASSQDPGQYTEAF
TRBV24-1	TRBJ2-5	TRBD2	ATSDFPSGIKETQY
TRBV6-5	TRBJ1-2	NA	ASRSGGPYGYT
TRBV29-1	TRBJ2-7	TRBD1	SVEERQGARYEQY
TRBV19	TRBJ2-1	NA	ASSISVANEQF
TRBV18	TRBJ2-3	NA	ASSPGTRNTDTQY
TRBV18	TRBJ2-6	TRBD2	ASSPGGTGANVLT
TRBV5-1	TRBJ2-1	NA	ASSLMGTQTYNEQF
TRBV7-2	TRBJ1-6	NA	ASSLGGSSYNSPLH
TRBV11-2	TRBJ2-5	TRBD2	ASSLLGGRAQETQY
TRBV7-9	TRBJ1-2	NA	ASSLVADPSGYT
TRBV12-3/TRBV12-4	TRBJ2-3	NA	ASSSEPDTQY
TRBV10-3	TRBJ1-6	NA	AISAGRGGRDSPLH
TRBV5-1	TRBJ1-1	TRBD1	ASSLAGTGGTEAF
TRBV7-2	TRBJ1-2	TRBD1	ASSPGQGDYGYT
TRBV6-4	TRBJ1-6	NA	ASSDSRLTMSNSPLH
TRBV6-4	TRBJ2-2	TRBD1	ASSEGTGGDTGELF
TRBV6-2/TRBV6-3	TRBJ1-1	NA	ASSLGGLRLAF
TRBV18	TRBJ2-7	NA	ASSPSTRYEQY
TRBV18	TRBJ2-5	NA	ASSPPFSQAKTQY
TRBV6-1	TRBJ1-5	TRBD1	ASSEDSTGMDQPQH